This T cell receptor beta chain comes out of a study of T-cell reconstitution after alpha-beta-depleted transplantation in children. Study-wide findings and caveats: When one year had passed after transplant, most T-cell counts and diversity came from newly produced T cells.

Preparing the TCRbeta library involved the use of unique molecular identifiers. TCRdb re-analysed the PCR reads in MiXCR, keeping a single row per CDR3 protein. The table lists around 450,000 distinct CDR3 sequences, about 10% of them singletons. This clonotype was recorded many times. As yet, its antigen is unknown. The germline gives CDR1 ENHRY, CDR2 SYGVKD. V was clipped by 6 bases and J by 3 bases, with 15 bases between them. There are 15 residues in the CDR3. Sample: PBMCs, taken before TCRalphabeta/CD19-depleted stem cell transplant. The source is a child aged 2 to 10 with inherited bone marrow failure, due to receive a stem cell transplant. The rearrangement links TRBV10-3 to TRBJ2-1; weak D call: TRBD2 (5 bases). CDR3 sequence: CAIRSDGEIYNEQFF. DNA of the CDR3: TGTGCCATCAGATCGGACGGGGAGATCTACAATGAGCAGTTCTTC.